The clone carrying this T cell receptor (beta chain) came up once. The antigen remains undetermined. The CDR3 runs 13 residues. Germline V gene sequence: CDR1 SGHDT, CDR2 YYEEEE. The data originate from a study of cytomegalovirus exposure and HLA in healthy donors. Vbeta (60) and Jbeta (13) primers were used in the PCR. Profiling relied on immunoSEQ multiplex PCR, and the TCRdb table lists in-frame clones only, not all of them. Among about 120,000 clones, roughly 79% were seen once, and the ten largest hold around 2.3%. Whole-study findings and limits: The number of N-insertions in an Asian-associated ancestry cluster was reportedly below the 666-donor mean in a later analysis. Several of the most significant clusters were apparently associated with common viral pathogens in a later analysis. Generally TCR sequences proved uncommon, though certain public TCRs appeared in numerous donors.

This clonotype was obtained from a woman in her forties in good health and CMV-seronegative. The sample comprised PBMCs. The chain has TRBV5-6 and TRBJ2-5; 7 bases are a match to TRBD2. The DNA end lines up better with TRBJ2-7; the J call may be wrong. The CDR3 DNA reads TGTGCCAGCAGCCCGGGAGGTAGCCCCGAGCAGTACTTC. It codes for CASSPGGSPEQYF.